A selection of T cell receptor beta chains follows, all from one sample in a study of CD8+ T cells in alopecia areata. The protocol was immunoSEQ multiplex PCR, while the TCRdb copy is restricted to in-frame clones and leaves out a portion. The data contain 150,000 or so clones, 50% to 65% of them singletons. The sample here was CD8+ T cells sorted from blood, taken at week 4, from a patient treated with tofacitinib. The receptor set was obtained from a human donor with alopecia areata. Each CDR3 is given with its conserved first and last residue. Fields, in order: V gene, J gene, clone size, D gene, CDR3 protein, CDR3 DNA. D genes are given only for firm matches. Some rows have no size entry. The others give once, few or many, or a class for an expanded clone.

V gene: TRBV7-9; J gene: TRBJ1-2; clone size: .; D gene: .; CDR3 protein: CASSLGRGYTF; CDR3 DNA: TGTGCCAGCAGCTTAGGACGTGGCTACACCTTC
V gene: TRBV11-2; J gene: TRBJ2-1; clone size: few; D gene: .; CDR3 protein: CASSSLVRGYNEQFF; CDR3 DNA: TGTGCCAGCAGCTCCCTCGTCAGGGGATACAATGAGCAGTTCTTC
V gene: TRBV30; J gene: TRBJ1-2; clone size: .; D gene: .; CDR3 protein: CAWSPREDLYTF; CDR3 DNA: TGTGCCTGGAGCCCAAGGGAGGATCTCTACACCTTC
V gene: TRBV4-3; J gene: TRBJ1-4; clone size: few; D gene: TRBD1; CDR3 protein: CASSQDIGTGSEKLFF; CDR3 DNA: TGCGCCAGCAGCCAAGATATAGGGACAGGGAGTGAAAAACTGTTTTTT
V gene: TRBV7-6; J gene: TRBJ2-7; clone size: .; D gene: TRBD1; CDR3 protein: CASSTGVYEQYF; CDR3 DNA: TGTGCCAGCAGCACAGGGGTTTACGAGCAGTACTTC
V gene: TRBV29-1; J gene: TRBJ1-6; clone size: few; D gene: TRBD1; CDR3 protein: CSVEEKSGTGFHGRNSPLHF; CDR3 DNA: TGCAGCGTTGAAGAAAAGTCAGGGACAGGGTTTCATGGGCGAAATTCACCCCTCCACTTT
V gene: TRBV5-1; J gene: TRBJ2-3; clone size: .; D gene: TRBD1; CDR3 protein: CASSRPTGEKTDTQYF; CDR3 DNA: TGCGCCAGCAGTCGACCCACAGGGGAGAAAACAGATACGCAGTATTTT
V gene: TRBV2; J gene: TRBJ2-7; clone size: .; D gene: TRBD2; CDR3 protein: CASSPLAGGDEQYF; CDR3 DNA: TGTGCCAGCAGCCCGCTTGCGGGGGGCGACGAGCAGTACTTC
V gene: TRBV29-1; J gene: TRBJ2-3; clone size: .; D gene: TRBD2; CDR3 protein: CSVGDERGGHTDTQYF; CDR3 DNA: TGCAGCGTTGGAGACGAGCGGGGGGGCCACACAGATACGCAGTATTTT
V gene: TRBV6-5; J gene: TRBJ1-6; clone size: .; D gene: .; CDR3 protein: CASTKISSYNSPLHF; CDR3 DNA: TGTGCCAGCACTAAGATTAGCTCCTATAATTCACCCCTCCACTTT
V gene: TRBV19; J gene: TRBJ1-2; clone size: few; D gene: .; CDR3 protein: CASSTSDRIGYTF; CDR3 DNA: TGTGCCAGTAGTACCTCAGACAGGATCGGCTACACCTTC
V gene: TRBV4-2; J gene: TRBJ1-3; clone size: .; D gene: .; CDR3 protein: CASSLHLNPGAGNTIYF; CDR3 DNA: TGTGCCAGCAGCCTACATCTCAATCCGGGGGCGGGAAACACCATATATTTT
V gene: TRBV14; J gene: TRBJ2-1; clone size: .; D gene: TRBD2; CDR3 protein: CASSQVEELASYNEQFF; CDR3 DNA: TGTGCCAGCAGCCAAGTTGAGGAACTAGCGTCGTACAATGAGCAGTTCTTC
V gene: TRBV27; J gene: TRBJ1-5; clone size: few; D gene: .; CDR3 protein: CASSDRHSNQPQHF; CDR3 DNA: TGTGCCAGCTCAGACAGACATAGCAATCAGCCCCAGCATTTT
V gene: TRBV9; J gene: TRBJ2-2; clone size: .; D gene: .; CDR3 protein: CASSVEAVRPGELFF; CDR3 DNA: TGTGCCAGCAGCGTTGAGGCGGTCCGCCCCGGGGAGCTGTTTTTT
V gene: TRBV27; J gene: TRBJ2-7; clone size: .; D gene: TRBD1; CDR3 protein: CASGARTGEYF; CDR3 DNA: TGTGCCAGCGGCGCGAGGACAGGGGAGTACTTC
V gene: TRBV19; J gene: TRBJ2-1; clone size: few; D gene: .; CDR3 protein: CASSPEMAGALYNEQFF; CDR3 DNA: TGTGCCAGTAGTCCCGAAATGGCGGGGGCCCTCTACAATGAGCAGTTCTTC
V gene: TRBV6-6; J gene: TRBJ2-7; clone size: .; D gene: TRBD1; CDR3 protein: CASSYSMTGPEQYF; CDR3 DNA: TGTGCCAGCAGTTACTCGATGACAGGGCCCGAGCAGTACTTC
V gene: TRBV29-1; J gene: TRBJ2-5; clone size: few; D gene: .; CDR3 protein: CSVGSTRYQETQYF; CDR3 DNA: TGCAGCGTCGGTTCGACCAGGTACCAAGAGACCCAGTACTTC
V gene: TRBV6-5; J gene: TRBJ2-7; clone size: .; D gene: .; CDR3 protein: CASPLRPRYSYEQYF; CDR3 DNA: TGTGCCAGCCCCTTACGACCAAGGTACTCCTACGAGCAGTACTTC
V gene: TRBV6-6; J gene: TRBJ2-3; clone size: .; D gene: TRBD1; CDR3 protein: CASSLTGGTDTQYF; CDR3 DNA: TGTGCCAGCAGCTTGACAGGGGGTACAGATACGCAGTATTTT
V gene: TRBV13; J gene: TRBJ2-7; clone size: .; D gene: TRBD1; CDR3 protein: CASSPTGSYEQYF; CDR3 DNA: TGTGCCAGCAGCCCGACAGGGTCCTACGAGCAGTACTTC